The source of this TCR beta chain is a study of T cell changes during pregnancy in multiple sclerosis. Looked up from germline, CDR1 is MNHEY and CDR2 is SMNVEV (reference sequence). Trimming stripped 4 bases from V and 8 bases from J, with 11 bases between. The CDR3 sequence is 12 residues long. Some clones are missing from TCRdb's copy, which holds only in-frame ones; the method was immunoSEQ multiplex PCR. The sample records some 70,000 clones, around 94% being singletons. The clonotype comes from a female donor in good health, enrolled as a control in a pregnancy study. The source material was CD8+ T cells from peripheral blood mononuclear cells, sampled in the third trimester of pregnancy. The rearrangement uses TRBV27 and TRBJ1-2; D unresolved. CDR3 loop: CASSSSSLGYTF. The CDR3 DNA is TGTGCCAGCAGTTCCTCGAGCCTGGGCTACACCTTC.